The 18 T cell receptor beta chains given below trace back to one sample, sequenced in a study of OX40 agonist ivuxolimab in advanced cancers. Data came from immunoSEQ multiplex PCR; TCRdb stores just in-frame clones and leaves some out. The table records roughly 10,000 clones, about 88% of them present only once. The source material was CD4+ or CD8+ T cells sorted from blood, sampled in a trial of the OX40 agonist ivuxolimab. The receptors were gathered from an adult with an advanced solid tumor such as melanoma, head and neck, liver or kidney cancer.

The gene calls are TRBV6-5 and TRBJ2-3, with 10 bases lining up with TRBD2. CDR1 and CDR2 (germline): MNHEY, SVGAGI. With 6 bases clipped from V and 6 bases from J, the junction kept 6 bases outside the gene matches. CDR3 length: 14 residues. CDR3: CASRRGLALDTQYF. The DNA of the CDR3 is TGTGCCAGCAGGCGGGGACTAGCGTTGGATACGCAGTATTTT.

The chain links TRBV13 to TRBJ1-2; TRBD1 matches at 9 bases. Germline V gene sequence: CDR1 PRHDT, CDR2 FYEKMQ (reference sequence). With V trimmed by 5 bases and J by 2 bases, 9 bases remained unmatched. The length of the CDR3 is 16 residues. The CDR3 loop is CASSQDRDRVNYGYTF. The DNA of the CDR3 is TGTGCCAGCAGCCAGGACCGGGACAGGGTCAACTATGGCTACACCTTC.

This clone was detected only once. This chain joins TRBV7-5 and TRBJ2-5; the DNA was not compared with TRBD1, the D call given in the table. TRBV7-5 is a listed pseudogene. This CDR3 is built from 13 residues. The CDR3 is CASSPTGPETQHF. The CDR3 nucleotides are TGTGCCAGCAGCCCGACAGGGCCAGAGACCCAGCACTTC.

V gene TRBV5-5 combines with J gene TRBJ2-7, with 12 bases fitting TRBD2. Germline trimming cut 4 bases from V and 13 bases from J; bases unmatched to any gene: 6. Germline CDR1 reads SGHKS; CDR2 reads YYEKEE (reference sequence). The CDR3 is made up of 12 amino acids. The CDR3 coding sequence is TGTGCCAGCAGCCCCGGACTAGCGGGGTCTTACTTC. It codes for CASSPGLAGSYF.

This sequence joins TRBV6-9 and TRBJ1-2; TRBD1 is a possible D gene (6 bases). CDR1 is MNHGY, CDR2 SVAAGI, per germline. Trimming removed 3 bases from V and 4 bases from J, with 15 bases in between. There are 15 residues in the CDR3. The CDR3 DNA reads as TGTGCCAGCAGTTACTTTTCCCAGGGGAGCTATGGCTACACCTTC. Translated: CASSYFSQGSYGYTF.

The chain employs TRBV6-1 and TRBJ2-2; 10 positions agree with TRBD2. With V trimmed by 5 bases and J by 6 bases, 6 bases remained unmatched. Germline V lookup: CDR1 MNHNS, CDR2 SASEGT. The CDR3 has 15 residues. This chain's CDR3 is CASSTAGGHPGELFF. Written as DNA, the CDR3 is TGTGCCAGCAGTACAGCGGGGGGGCATCCCGGGGAGCTGTTTTTT.

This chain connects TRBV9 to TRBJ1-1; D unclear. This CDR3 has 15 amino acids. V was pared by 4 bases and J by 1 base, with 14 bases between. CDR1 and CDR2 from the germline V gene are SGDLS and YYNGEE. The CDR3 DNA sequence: TGTGCCAGCAGCCCCGGAGGGTTCGGGAACACTGAAGCTTTCTTT. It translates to CASSPGGFGNTEAFF.

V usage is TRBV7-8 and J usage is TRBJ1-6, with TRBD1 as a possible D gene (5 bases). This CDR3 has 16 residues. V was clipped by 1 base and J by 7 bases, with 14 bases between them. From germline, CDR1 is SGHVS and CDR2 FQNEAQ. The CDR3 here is CASSLVGSGRNSPLHF. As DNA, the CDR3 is TGTGCCAGCAGCTTAGTCGGCTCAGGGCGCAATTCACCCCTCCACTTT. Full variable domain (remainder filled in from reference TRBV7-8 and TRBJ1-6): GAGVSQSPRYKVAKRGQDVALRCDPISGHVSLFWYQQALGQGPEFLTYFQNEAQLDKSGLPSDRFFAERPEGSVSTLKIQRTQQEDSAVYLCASSLVGSGRNSPLHFGNGTRLTVT.

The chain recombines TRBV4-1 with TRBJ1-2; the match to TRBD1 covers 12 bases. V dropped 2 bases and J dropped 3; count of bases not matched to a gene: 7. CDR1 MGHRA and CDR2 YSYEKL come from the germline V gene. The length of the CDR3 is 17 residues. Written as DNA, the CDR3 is TGCGCCAGCAGCCAACTTCCATGGGACAGGGGGCACTATGGCTACACCTTC. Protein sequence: CASSQLPWDRGHYGYTF.

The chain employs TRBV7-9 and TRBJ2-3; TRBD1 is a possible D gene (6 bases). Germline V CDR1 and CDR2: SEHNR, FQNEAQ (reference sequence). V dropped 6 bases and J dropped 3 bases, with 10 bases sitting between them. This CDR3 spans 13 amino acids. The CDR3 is CASSPQGTDTQYF. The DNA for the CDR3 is TGTGCCAGCAGTCCACAGGGAACAGATACGCAGTATTTT.

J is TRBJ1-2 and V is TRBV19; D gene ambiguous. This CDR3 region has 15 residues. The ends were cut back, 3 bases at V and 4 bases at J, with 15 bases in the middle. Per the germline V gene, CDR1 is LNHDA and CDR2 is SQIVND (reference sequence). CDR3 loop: CASSMERGIGYGYTF. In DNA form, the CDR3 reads TGTGCCAGTAGTATGGAACGGGGAATTGGCTATGGCTACACCTTC. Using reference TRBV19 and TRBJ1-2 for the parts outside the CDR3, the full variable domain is DGGITQSPKYLFRKEGQNVTLSCEQNLNHDAMYWYRQDPGQGLRLIYYSQIVNDFQKGDIAEGYSVSREKKESFPLTVTSAQKNPTAFYLCASSMERGIGYGYTFGSGTRLTVV.

The CDR3 spells CASSFAASPYEQYF. Written as DNA, the CDR3 is TGTGCCAGCAGCTTTGCCGCTTCCCCGTACGAGCAGTACTTC. The chain combines TRBV7-2 with TRBJ2-7; the D is unclear. CDR3 length: 14 residues. Germline CDR1 and CDR2: SGHTA and FQGNSA. The ends were cut back, 3 bases at V and 4 bases at J, with 13 bases in the middle.

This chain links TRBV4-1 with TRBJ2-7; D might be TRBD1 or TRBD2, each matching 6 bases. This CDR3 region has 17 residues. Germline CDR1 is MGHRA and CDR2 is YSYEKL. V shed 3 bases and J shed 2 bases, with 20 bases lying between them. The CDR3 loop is CASSQLTAGQGTYEQYF. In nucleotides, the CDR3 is TGCGCCAGCAGCCAGCTCACCGCGGGGCAGGGGACCTACGAGCAGTACTTC.

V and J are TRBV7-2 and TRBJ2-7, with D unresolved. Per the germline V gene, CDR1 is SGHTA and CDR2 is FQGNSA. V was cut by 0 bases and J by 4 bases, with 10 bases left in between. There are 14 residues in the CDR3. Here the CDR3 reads CASSLAPEEYEQYF. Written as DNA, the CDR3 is TGTGCCAGCAGCTTAGCCCCAGAAGAGTACGAGCAGTACTTC. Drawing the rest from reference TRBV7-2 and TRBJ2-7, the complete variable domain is GAGVSQSPSNKVTEKGKDVELRCDPISGHTALYWYRQSLGQGLEFLIYFQGNSAPDKSGLPSDRFSAERTGGSVSTLTIQRTQQEDSAVYLCASSLAPEEYEQYFGPGTRLTVT.

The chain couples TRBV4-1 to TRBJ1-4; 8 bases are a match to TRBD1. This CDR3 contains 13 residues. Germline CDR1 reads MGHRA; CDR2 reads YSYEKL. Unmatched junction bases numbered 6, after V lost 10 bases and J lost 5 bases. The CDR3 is CATSQGGNEKLFF. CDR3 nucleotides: TGCGCCACGTCACAGGGGGGGAATGAAAAACTGTTTTTT.

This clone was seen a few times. The CDR3 is CSVVGGSSYNEQFF. Here the CDR3 DNA reads TGCAGCGTTGTAGGAGGCAGCTCCTACAATGAGCAGTTCTTC. The V call is TRBV29-1, the J call TRBJ2-1; D possibly corresponds to TRBD2 (5 bases). Between the trimmed V and J ends, which lost 4 bases and 0 bases, there was a span of 10 bases. From germline, CDR1 is SQVTM and CDR2 ANQGSEA. The CDR3 spans 14 residues.

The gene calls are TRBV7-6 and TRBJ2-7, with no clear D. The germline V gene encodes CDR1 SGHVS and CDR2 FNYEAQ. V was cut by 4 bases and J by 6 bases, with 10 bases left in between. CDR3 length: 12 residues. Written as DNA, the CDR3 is TGTGCCAGCAGCTCTGGTGAAGTCGAGCAGTACTTC. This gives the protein CASSSGEVEQYF.

This CDR3 is CASRDDSTEAFF. CDR3 coding DNA: TGTGCCAGCAGGGATGACAGCACTGAAGCTTTCTTT. The chain joins TRBV28 to TRBJ1-1; D possibly corresponds to TRBD1 (5 bases). This CDR3 has 12 residues. V was pared by 6 bases and J by 4 bases, with 9 bases between. Germline loops: CDR1 MDHEN, CDR2 SYDVKM.